This T cell receptor (beta chain) was sequenced in a study of post-analysis software for immune sequencing data. Regarding the study as a whole: In patients, four to six TRBV segments were more frequent than in controls, with TRBV5-6, TRBV5-1 and TRBV20-1 among them.

CDR3 length: 15 amino acids. V lost 6 bases to trimming and J lost 4 bases, with 22 bases between them. Germline lookup yields CDR1 DFQATT and CDR2 SNEGSKA (reference sequence). Of note for this clonotype: What it binds is unknown.

Unique molecular identifiers tagged the TCR beta cDNA libraries. Around 500,000 cDNA molecules came from approximately 1 to 10 million T cells. TCRdb processed the PCR reads anew with MiXCR; each CDR3 protein has one entry. Altogether 650,000 to 850,000 distinct CDR3 sequences are present, around 50% being singletons, with the ten largest covering approximately 4.5%. The clonotype was recovered from a girl aged 10-17 years with multiple sclerosis. The chain employs TRBV20-1 and TRBJ2-7; maybe TRBD2 (7 bases). The material sequenced was blood. CDR3 DNA: TGCAGTGCCCCTCTGGGGGCGGGAGTGGTGTACGAGCAGTACTTC. Protein product: CSAPLGAGVVYEQYF.